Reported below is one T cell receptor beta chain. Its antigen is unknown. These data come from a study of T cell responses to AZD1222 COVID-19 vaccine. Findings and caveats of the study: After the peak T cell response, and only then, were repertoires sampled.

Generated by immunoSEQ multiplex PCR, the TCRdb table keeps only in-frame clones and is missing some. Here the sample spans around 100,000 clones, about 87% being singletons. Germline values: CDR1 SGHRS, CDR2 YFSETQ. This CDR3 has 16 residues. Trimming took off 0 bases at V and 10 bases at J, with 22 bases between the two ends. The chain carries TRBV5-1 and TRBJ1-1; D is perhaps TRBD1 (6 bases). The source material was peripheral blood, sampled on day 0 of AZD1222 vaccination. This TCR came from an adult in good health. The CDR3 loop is CASSLGGHTSTIGAFF. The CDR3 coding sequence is TGCGCCAGCAGCTTGGGGGGGCATACGAGCACCATTGGAGCTTTCTTT.